The rows below give T cell receptor beta chains drawn from one sample of a study of Graves' ophthalmopathy and Graves' hyperthyroidism. TCRdb used MiXCR to reprocess the multiplex PCR reads, holding one entry per CDR3 protein. The sample contains approximately 640,000 distinct CDR3 sequences, approximately 39% of which appear only once. Sample: peripheral blood. These receptors originate from an adult man with Graves' ophthalmopathy. CDR3s include the opening cysteine and the closing phenylalanine or tryptophan. The D gene is left open where the match is weak. Clone sizes are given selectively: once, few, many, or a class where the clone is expanded.

TRBJ1-1 - - TRBV2 CASSYSSRGVNTEAFF TGTGCCAGCAGTTACTCGTCCCGGGGGGTGAACACTGAAGCTTTCTTT
TRBJ1-2 - - TRBV25-1 CASSELGSYGYTF TGTGCCAGCAGTGAATTAGGATCCTATGGCTACACCTTC
TRBJ2-5 - TRBD2 TRBV13 CASSVGLAGGPQETQYF TGTGCCAGCAGCGTGGGACTAGCGGGAGGGCCTCAAGAGACCCAGTACTTC
TRBJ1-2 - - TRBV20-1 CSARAGTNYGYTF TGCAGTGCTAGAGCCGGGACTAACTATGGCTACACCTTC
TRBJ2-5 many TRBD2 TRBV9 CASSVESREAETQYF TGTGCCAGCAGCGTAGAGTCGCGGGAGGCAGAGACCCAGTACTTC
TRBJ2-3 - - TRBV11-2 CASSALTDTQYF TGTGCCAGCAGCGCCCTCACAGATACGCAGTATTTT
TRBJ1-1 - - TRBV12-3/TRBV12-4 CASSFWPNTEAFF TGTGCCAGCAGTTTCTGGCCGAACACCGAAGCTTTCTTT
TRBJ2-2 many - TRBV25-1 CASTRSGSGELFF TGTGCCAGCACCCGATCGGGGTCCGGGGAGCTGTTTTTT
TRBJ1-4 many TRBD1 TRBV7-2 CASSTRDRGVEKLFF TGTGCCAGCAGCACCCGGGACAGGGGCGTTGAAAAACTGTTTTTT
TRBJ2-5 - - TRBV4-2 CASSQESNSGQETQYF TGTGCCAGCAGCCAAGAAAGTAATAGCGGCCAAGAGACCCAGTACTTC
TRBJ1-5 many - TRBV9 CASSVGQNNQPQHF TGTGCCAGCAGCGTTGGACAGAACAATCAGCCCCAGCATTTT
TRBJ2-7 - - TRBV6-1 CASKRYDQYF TGTGCCAGCAAGAGGTATGATCAGTACTTC
TRBJ1-4 many - TRBV20-1 CSARRQGATNEKLFF TGCAGTGCTCGACGACAAGGGGCCACGAATGAAAAACTGTTTTTT
TRBJ2-7 - - TRBV6-4 CASSYYGGYYEQYF TGTGCCAGCAGTTACTACGGGGGATACTACGAGCAGTACTTC
TRBJ2-2 - - TRBV11-2 CASSLSSGPGGELFF TGTGCCAGCAGCTTGAGTTCAGGTCCGGGCGGGGAGCTGTTTTTT
TRBJ2-7 many - TRBV6-6 CASSYGTLYEQYF TGTGCCAGCAGTTACGGGACACTTTACGAGCAGTACTTC
TRBJ2-7 many TRBD1 TRBV7-9 CASSRPGQGVEQYF TGTGCCAGCAGCCGACCGGGACAGGGTGTCGAGCAGTACTTC
TRBJ2-5 few - TRBV5-1 CASSAGTAQETQYF TGCGCCAGCAGCGCGGGGACAGCTCAAGAGACCCAGTACTTC
TRBJ1-3 - - TRBV2 CASSETGHHSGNTIYF TGTGCCAGCAGCGAAACGGGACACCACTCTGGAAACACCATATATTTT
TRBJ2-5 - - TRBV15 CATKGTGGQETQYF TGTGCCACCAAAGGAACCGGTGGGCAGGAGACCCAGTACTTC
TRBJ2-7 many - TRBV9 CASSNRGSYEQYF TGTGCCAGCAGCAACCGGGGTAGTTACGAGCAGTACTTC
TRBJ2-7 few - TRBV4-1 CASSQEIGIAYEQYF TGCGCCAGCAGCCAAGAGATCGGCATCGCCTACGAGCAGTACTTC
TRBJ1-3 once - TRBV5-1 CASSQTGTSSSSGNTIYF TGTGCCAGCAGCCAAACCGGGACTTCCTCGAGCTCTGGAAACACCATATATTTT
TRBJ2-7 few TRBD1 TRBV12-3/TRBV12-4 CASSRSGTGHYEQYF TGTGCCAGCAGTCGCTCCGGGACAGGGCACTACGAGCAGTACTTC
TRBJ2-7 - TRBD2 TRBV25-1 CASSERVAGGEQYF TGTGCCAGCAGTGAAAGGGTAGCGGGCGGGGAGCAGTACTTC
TRBJ2-7 - - TRBV4-1 CASSLTHSGILSYEQYF TGCGCCAGCAGCCTTACACACTCAGGGATCCTTTCGTACGAGCAGTACTTC
TRBJ1-1 few TRBD1 TRBV5-4 CASSLGQGAYPLEAFF TGTGCCAGCAGCTTGGGGCAGGGGGCCTACCCCCTTGAAGCTTTCTTT
TRBJ2-5 many TRBD1 TRBV15 CATSDRGSSGETQYF TGTGCCACCAGCGACAGGGGTTCAAGCGGAGAGACCCAGTACTTC
TRBJ1-1 many - TRBV29-1 CGGVAQTNTEAFF TGCGGGGGCGTGGCGCAGACGAACACTGAAGCTTTCTTT
TRBJ2-6 - - TRBV10-3 CASSYTSLEGTGANVLTF TGTGCCAGCAGTTACACGTCGCTTGAGGGAACCGGGGCCAACGTCCTGACTTTC
TRBJ1-1 - - TRBV25-1 CASSPKDSGFLNTEAFF TGTGCCAGCAGTCCTAAGGACAGTGGATTCCTAAACACTGAAGCTTTCTTT
TRBJ2-2 many - TRBV9 CASSTRRETGELFF TGTGCCAGCAGCACCCGGAGAGAAACCGGGGAGCTGTTTTTT
TRBJ1-1 many - TRBV10-3 CAIKQDKGEAFF TGTGCCATCAAACAGGACAAAGGCGAAGCTTTCTTT
TRBJ2-7 - - TRBV7-9 CASSIRQSPYEQYF TGTGCCAGCAGCATCAGGCAAAGCCCCTACGAGCAGTACTTC
TRBJ2-2 - - TRBV5-1 CASQVYGENTGELFF TGCGCCAGTCAAGTGTATGGGGAGAACACCGGGGAGCTGTTTTTT
TRBJ2-7 - TRBD1 TRBV7-9 CASGLDRAYEQYF TGTGCCAGCGGCCTTGACAGGGCCTACGAGCAGTACTTC
TRBJ1-3 - - TRBV29-1 CSRETGNTIYF TGCAGCAGGGAGACGGGAAACACCATATATTTT
TRBJ1-2 many - TRBV14 CASNGMGTGPYYGYTF TGTGCCAGCAATGGAATGGGGACCGGACCTTACTATGGCTACACCTTC
TRBJ1-5 - TRBD1 TRBV29-1 CSVVRGASPYEHF TGCAGCGTCGTCAGGGGGGCGAGCCCCTACGAGCATTTT
TRBJ1-6 many - TRBV5-6 CASSLNREAPLHF TGTGCCAGCAGCTTAAACAGGGAGGCACCCCTCCACTTT
TRBJ2-2 - TRBD2 TRBV12-3/TRBV12-4 CASGLRGSRIGELFF TGTGCCAGCGGGTTACGCGGGAGCCGAATCGGGGAGCTGTTTTTT
TRBJ2-5 many TRBD1 TRBV7-9 CASSEGTGVFQETQYF TGTGCCAGCAGCGAAGGGACAGGGGTTTTCCAAGAGACCCAGTACTTC
TRBJ1-1 many - TRBV10-3 CASSENRYTEAFF TGTGCCAGCAGTGAAAACAGATACACTGAAGCTTTCTTT
TRBJ2-1 once - TRBV29-1 CSVNLARQFF TGCAGCGTTAACCTTGCTAGACAGTTCTTC
TRBJ1-1 few - TRBV5-8 CASSLWGQAEAFF TGTGCCAGCAGCTTGTGGGGCCAGGCTGAAGCTTTCTTT
TRBJ1-4 few - TRBV4-2 CASSQVQDGTHLFF TGTGCCAGCAGCCAAGTCCAGGACGGGACTCATCTGTTTTTT
TRBJ1-5 few - TRBV18 CASSPIDSNQPQHF TGTGCCAGCTCACCGATCGACAGCAATCAGCCCCAGCATTTT
TRBJ2-7 - - TRBV2 CASSNHPGVAETYEQYF TGTGCCAGCAGCAACCACCCGGGGGTAGCGGAGACCTACGAGCAGTACTTC
TRBJ2-2 few TRBD1 TRBV19 CASSTPTGEVSGELFF TGTGCCAGTAGTACTCCGACAGGGGAAGTATCCGGGGAGCTGTTTTTT
TRBJ1-2 - TRBD1 TRBV12-3/TRBV12-4 CASSSTGIGYTF TGTGCCAGCAGTTCGACAGGGATTGGCTACACCTTC
TRBJ2-2 many TRBD1 TRBV6-6 CASSTTGEPGELFF TGTGCCAGCAGTACGACAGGGGAGCCCGGGGAGCTGTTTTTT